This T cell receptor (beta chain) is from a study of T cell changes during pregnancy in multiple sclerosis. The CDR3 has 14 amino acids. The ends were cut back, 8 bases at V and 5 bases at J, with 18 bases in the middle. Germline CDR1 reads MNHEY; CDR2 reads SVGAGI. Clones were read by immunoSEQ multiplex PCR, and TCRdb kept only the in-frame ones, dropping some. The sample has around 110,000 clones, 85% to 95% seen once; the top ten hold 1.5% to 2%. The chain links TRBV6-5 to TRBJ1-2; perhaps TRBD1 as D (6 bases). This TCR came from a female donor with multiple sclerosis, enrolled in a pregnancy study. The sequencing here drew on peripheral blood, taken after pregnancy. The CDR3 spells CASGRPTGRYGYTF. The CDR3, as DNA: TGTGCCAGCGGGCGCCCGACAGGACGGTATGGCTACACCTTC.